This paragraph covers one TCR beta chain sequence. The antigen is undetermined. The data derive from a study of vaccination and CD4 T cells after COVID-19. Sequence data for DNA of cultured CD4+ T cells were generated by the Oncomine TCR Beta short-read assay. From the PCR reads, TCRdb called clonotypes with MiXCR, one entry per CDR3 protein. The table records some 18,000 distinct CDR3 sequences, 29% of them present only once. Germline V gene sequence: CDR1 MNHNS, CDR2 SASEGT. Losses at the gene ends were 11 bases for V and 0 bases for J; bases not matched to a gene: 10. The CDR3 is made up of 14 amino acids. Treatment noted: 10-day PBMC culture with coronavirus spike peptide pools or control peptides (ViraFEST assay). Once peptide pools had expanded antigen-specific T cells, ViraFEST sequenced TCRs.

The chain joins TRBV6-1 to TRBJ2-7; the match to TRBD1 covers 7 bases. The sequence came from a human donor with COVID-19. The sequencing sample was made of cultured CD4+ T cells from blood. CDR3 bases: TGTGCCGGGGGACAGACTTTTTTCTCCTACGAGCAGTACTTC. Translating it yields CAGGQTFFSYEQYF.